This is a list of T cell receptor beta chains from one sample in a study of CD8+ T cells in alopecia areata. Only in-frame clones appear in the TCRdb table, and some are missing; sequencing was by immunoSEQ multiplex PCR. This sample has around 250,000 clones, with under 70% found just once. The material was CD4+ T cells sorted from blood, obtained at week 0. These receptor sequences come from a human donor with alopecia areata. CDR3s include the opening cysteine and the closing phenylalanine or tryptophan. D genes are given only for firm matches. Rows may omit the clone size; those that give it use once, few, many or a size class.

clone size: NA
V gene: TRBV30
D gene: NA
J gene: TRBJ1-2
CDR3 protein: CAWSRDGKNYGYTF
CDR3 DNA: TGTGCCTGGAGTAGGGACGGCAAGAACTATGGCTACACCTTC

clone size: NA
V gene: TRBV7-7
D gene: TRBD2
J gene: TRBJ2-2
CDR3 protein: CASSSRLAGARGTGELFF
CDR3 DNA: TGTGCTAGCAGCTCTCGACTAGCGGGGGCGCGAGGCACCGGGGAGCTGTTTTTT

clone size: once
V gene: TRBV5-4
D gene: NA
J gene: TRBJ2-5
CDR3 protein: CASSSGRETQYF
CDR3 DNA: TGTGCCAGCAGCTCAGGGCGTGAGACCCAGTACTTC

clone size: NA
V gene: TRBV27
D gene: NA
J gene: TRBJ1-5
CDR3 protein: CASSLYRDQPQHF
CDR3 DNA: TGTGCCAGCAGTTTATATCGGGATCAGCCCCAGCATTTT

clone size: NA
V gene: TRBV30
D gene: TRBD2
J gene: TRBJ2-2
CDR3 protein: CAWSVRAGGPGELFF
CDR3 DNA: TGTGCCTGGAGTGTACGCGCGGGGGGCCCCGGGGAGCTGTTTTTT

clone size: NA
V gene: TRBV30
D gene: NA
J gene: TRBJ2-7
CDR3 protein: CAWSVPLGRVREQYF
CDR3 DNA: TGTGCCTGGAGTGTACCTCTTGGCAGGGTGAGGGAGCAGTACTTC

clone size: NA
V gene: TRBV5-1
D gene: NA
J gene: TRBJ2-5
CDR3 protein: CASSPTTGEETQYF
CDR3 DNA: TGCGCCAGCAGCCCGACGACAGGAGAAGAGACCCAGTACTTC

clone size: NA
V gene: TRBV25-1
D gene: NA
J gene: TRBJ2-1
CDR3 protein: CASSPRNEQFF
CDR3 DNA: TGTGCCAGCAGTCCCCGCAATGAGCAGTTCTTC

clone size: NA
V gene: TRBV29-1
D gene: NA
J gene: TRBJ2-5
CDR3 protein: CSVGNQETQYF
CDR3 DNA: TGCAGCGTGGGCAACCAAGAGACCCAGTACTTC

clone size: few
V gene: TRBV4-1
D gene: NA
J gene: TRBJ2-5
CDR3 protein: CASSQSPTVQETQYF
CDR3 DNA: TGCGCCAGCAGCCAATCTCCCACAGTCCAAGAGACCCAGTACTTC

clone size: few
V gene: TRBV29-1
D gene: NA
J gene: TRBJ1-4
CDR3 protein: CSVKPTNEKLFF
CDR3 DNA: TGCAGCGTGAAACCAACTAATGAAAAACTGTTTTTT

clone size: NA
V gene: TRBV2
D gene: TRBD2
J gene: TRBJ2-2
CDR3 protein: CASSTSGGTGELFF
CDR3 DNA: TGTGCCAGCAGTACCTCGGGGGGCACCGGGGAGCTGTTTTTT

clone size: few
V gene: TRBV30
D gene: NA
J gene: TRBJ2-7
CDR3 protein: CAWSVGPYEQYF
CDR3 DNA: TGTGCCTGGAGTGTAGGACCCTACGAGCAGTACTTC

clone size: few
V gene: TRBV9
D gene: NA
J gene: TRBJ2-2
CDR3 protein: CASSVQPQNTGELFF
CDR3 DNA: TGTGCCAGCAGCGTACAACCGCAGAACACCGGGGAGCTGTTTTTT

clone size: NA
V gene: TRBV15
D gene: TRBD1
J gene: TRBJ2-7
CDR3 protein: CATRRSGQGASYEQYF
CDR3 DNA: TGTGCCACCAGAAGAAGCGGACAGGGGGCATCCTACGAGCAGTACTTC